This T cell receptor (beta chain) was obtained from a study of cytomegalovirus exposure and HLA in healthy donors (dated by TCRdb to the late 2010s). Regarding the research as a whole: An earlier analysis of several hundred of the donors reported 250 to 300 Gb of sequence data and about 100 million unique TCR beta sequences from 150 million to 200 million T cells. HLA typing included class I and class II loci at four-digit resolution. Rather than using new phenotypic data, the later analysis identified candidate immune exposures from TCR beta sequences and from how often those sequences occurred across donors. The study combined high-throughput TCR immunosequencing, statistical association of individual TCRs with disease status, and machine learning to predict cytomegalovirus infection status. All discovery cohort repertoires had been generated using a single sequencing platform. Using immunosequencing, the study profiled T cell repertoires from around 670 subjects and related those repertoires to cytomegalovirus serostatus. In a later genetic analysis, genome-wide SNP genotypes for about three fifths of the 666 donors were used, and that subset was treated as a discovery cohort. The number of donors typed differed by locus, with roughly 620-630 for A, B, C, DRB1 and DQB1, more than 500 for DQA1, 606 for DPA1, and some 470 for DPB1. Alongside the repertoire data, information on donor age, sex, ethnicity and CMV serostatus was compiled. To study patterns of TCR occurrence, a later analysis re-analyzed previously published TCR beta repertoires from under 750 donors and added high-resolution HLA genotyping. Along with the approximately 650-subject first cohort, a separate validation cohort of more than 90 different subjects was used. The study aimed to test whether signatures of past pathogen exposure could be identified by cataloging public T cell receptors. About five DR-DQ haplotypes were handled as single units for association and clustering, since linkage in the cohort was strong. Among the roughly 380 genotyped donors, about 83% belonged to the genetic ancestry cluster associated with self-reported Caucasian donors. An early release covering roughly 600 HLA-typed donors comprised approximately 290 gigabases of sequencing data and approximately 80 million unique TCR sequences. Among almost 400 genotyped donors of the cohort, an average of about 240,000 unique TCR beta nucleotide sequences were sequenced per donor, roughly a sixth of them non-productive. In an earlier analysis of 587 of the donors, high-throughput TCR beta sequencing was used to judge whether each TCR beta V gene segment behaved as functional or pseudogenic.

The library was built by means of the immunoSEQ multiplex PCR assay. For the multiplex PCR, a mixture combining 60 forward primers for TCR Vbeta segments and 13 reverse primers for TCR Jbeta segments was used. The CDR3 region of rearranged TCR beta genes was amplified from genomic DNA with a multiplex PCR assay. On the Illumina HiSeq System, the amplified TCR beta libraries were sequenced as 87-base-pair reads. The paper's processing steps were these. A later analysis tallied roughly 80 million unique TCR beta chains across the 610 or so repertoires, and about 12 million of those chains were shared by two or more donors. A nearest-neighbor algorithm error-corrected the raw reads and collapsed the reads into unique sequences, merging closely related sequences to remove PCR and sequencing errors. Alignment of CDR3 sequences to IMGT reference sequences was used to assign V, D and J gene segments. For a sequence to be retained, a match of at least six nucleotides to both a V gene segment and a J gene segment was required. Rearrangements were classified as productive when the CDR3 lacked stop codons and remained in frame with V and J, and all other rearrangements were classified as non-productive. CDR3 was defined by IMGT convention, running from the second conserved V-encoded cysteine to the conserved J-encoded phenylalanine. Sequences without an unambiguous match to a single V gene segment were excluded from the earlier analysis of 450 to 650 of the donors. An earlier analysis of fewer than 750 of the donors classified V segments as functional when productive rearrangements were above 56.7% and as segregating when the standard deviation between donors was above 5%. A statistical classification framework was built to diagnose cytomegalovirus status from the catalog of TCR beta chain sequences. In a later analysis, TCR nucleotide sequences were compared against IMGT/GENE-DB human TR gene sequences so that V and J genes could be assigned. Using the TCRdist pipeline, a later analysis assigned CDR3 sequences along with most-parsimonious VDJ recombination scenarios. In a later analysis, each TCR beta chain was defined by its CDR3 amino acid sequence together with its V-gene family, and reads lacking a unique V-gene family were excluded. A later analysis removed 450 to 600 highly shared, low-generation-probability nucleotide sequences to deal with suspected cross-contamination and a sequencing artifact. A later analysis calculated a clonal expansion index for each public chain from normalized within-repertoire ranks of inferred template counts. A later analysis computed generation probabilities with a VDJ recombination model fitted to out-of-frame rearrangements, and checked the results against IGoR. In a later analysis, TCR-TCR, TCR-HLA and TCR-CMV co-occurrence was scored with hypergeometric tests, and a repertoire-size bias correction was applied to TCR pairs. In a later analysis, false discovery rates were estimated by permuting HLA or CMV assignments 20 times. In a later analysis, co-occurring TCRs were grouped using DBSCAN, with TCRdist sequence similarity added in when clustering inside HLA-allele-positive subsets. For co-occurrence clustering, repertoires with fewer than 30,000 or more than 120,000 public chains were excluded, along with roughly five repertoires with anomalous nucleotide sharing. As stored in TCRdb, this immuneACCESS dataset retains in-frame rearrangements with V and J assigned. A fraction of the clones does not appear; measured against another copy, unresolved V genes explain less than half of the discrepancy, and the remainder lacks a known reason. D and trimming come from the DNA, and the V and J calls and clone size come from that table. The sample table holds 140,000 or so clones, of which around 73% were seen once. The ten largest clones take up just under 3% of the sample.

What the work shows at the level of the full study, not this receptor alone: Because counts were too low, 15 or so rarely observed V segments, including chromosome 9 orphons, were excluded from the earlier analysis of roughly 580 of the donors. A total of around 150 TCR beta chains were listed by the study as associated with cytomegalovirus. Some IMGT-functional V segments, including TRBV6-2 and TRBV6-3, could not be distinguished by the 87-base-pair reads and were therefore excluded. A further reported finding was that TCR beta sequences accurately predicted the HLA-A and HLA-B alleles for most subjects in the first cohort. HLA typing was unavailable for some donors at each locus, so association tests used only the typed subset. Compared with equally common non-associated chains, HLA-associated TCR beta chains in a later analysis were more clonally expanded and had lower generation probabilities. According to a later analysis, parvovirus B19, influenza, CMV and Epstein-Barr virus appeared linked to several top co-occurrence clusters. For the cohort, immune exposure information was limited to CMV serostatus. Presence/absence analyses assumed roughly uniform sequencing depth across donors, an assumption that may not hold. In a later analysis, TCR association rates were found to vary across HLA loci, with the most associated TCRs seen for DRB1 alleles and the fewest for HLA-C alleles. Linkage disequilibrium might explain the correlated functional status among segregating V segments, but an unknown experimental factor could not be ruled out. The classifier was reported to diagnose cytomegalovirus status with high specificity and sensitivity in both the original cohort and the validation cohort. According to a later analysis, most CMV-associated TCR beta chains appeared to be HLA-restricted, and the HLA associations seemed to be driven largely by CMV exposure. A later genetic analysis reported fewer N-insertions in productive TCRs among donors in an Asian-associated ancestry cluster than the approximately 700-donor mean. Most TCR sequences were observed very rarely across donors, whereas some public TCRs were present in many individuals. According to the authors, the approach could potentially be generalized to other disease states and immunological phenotypes. Only TCR beta chains were sequenced in this cohort, and the absence of alpha or paired-chain data limited detectable features. Assigning TCR associations to individual alleles was difficult when HLA alleles, especially DR and DQ, strongly co-occurred. In a later analysis, some 18,000 TCR beta sequences were associated with specific HLA alleles at a false discovery rate of 0.05. An association between a missense DCLRE1C variant and V-gene and J-gene trimming of TCR beta chains was found in a later genetic analysis and replicated in an independent cohort. A cluster of highly shared sequence variants was judged likely to represent a technical artifact of the sequencing pipeline. A few of the identified cytomegalovirus-associated TCR beta chains were confirmed in vitro to be specific for cytomegalovirus antigens. In an earlier analysis of around 600 of the donors, most TCR beta V segments were observed in productive rearrangements about 90% or about 30% of the time, broadly matching IMGT annotations.

The germline V gene (reference sequence) gives CDR1 as SGHKS and CDR2 as YYEKEE. From the cysteine through the phenylalanine, the CDR3 covers 17 amino acids. Here the CDR3 DNA is all that survives: 51 bases in frame from base 1. The junction shows trimming of 1 base on V and 4 bases on J, and the gene matches do not reach 6 bases of it. On this clone: Its antigen remains unidentified. Base quality data are lacking; no much larger clone is found one base away.

The cohort was made up of several hundred healthy bone marrow donors. At the time of sampling, every cohort member was nominally healthy, though immune exposures that went unrecorded were likely present. The donor tested CMV seronegative and was one of the 352 seronegative cohort members. A peripheral blood sample was provided by each donor, and peripheral blood mononuclear cells were used for TCR beta sequencing. Genomic DNA was extracted from the blood cell samples with the Qiagen DNeasy Blood Extraction Kit. This TCR was sampled from a female donor in good health and CMV-seronegative. This chain joins TRBV5-5 to TRBJ2-2; a stretch of 11 junction bases matches TRBD1. Sequencing was performed on PBMCs. The nucleotide sequence reads as follows: TGTGCCAGCAGCTTGAGCGCCGGGACAGGGGGCACCGGGGAGCTGTTTTTT. Its coded protein is CASSLSAGTGGTGELFF.